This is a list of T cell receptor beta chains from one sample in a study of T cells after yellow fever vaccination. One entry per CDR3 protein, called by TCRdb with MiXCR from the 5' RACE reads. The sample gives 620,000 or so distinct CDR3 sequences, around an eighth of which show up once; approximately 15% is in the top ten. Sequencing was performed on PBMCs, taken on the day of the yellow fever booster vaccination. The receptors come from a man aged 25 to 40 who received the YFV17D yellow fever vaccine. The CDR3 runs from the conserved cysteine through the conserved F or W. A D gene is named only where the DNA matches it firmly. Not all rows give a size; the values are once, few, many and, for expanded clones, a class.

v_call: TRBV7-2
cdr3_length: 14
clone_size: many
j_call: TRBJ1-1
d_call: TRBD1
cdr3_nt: TGTGCCAGCAGCTTTGGGACAGCGGCTACTGAAGCTTTCTTT
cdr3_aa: CASSFGTAATEAFF

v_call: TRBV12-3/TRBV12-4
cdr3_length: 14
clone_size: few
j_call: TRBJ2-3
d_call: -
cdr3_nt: TGTGCCAGCAGTTTAGTCAATAGGGGAGATACGCAGTATTTT
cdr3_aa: CASSLVNRGDTQYF

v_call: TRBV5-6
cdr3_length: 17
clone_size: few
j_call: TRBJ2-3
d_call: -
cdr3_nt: TGTGCCAGCAGCTTGGTTGGGAGCACGAAGGGCACAGATACGCAGTATTTT
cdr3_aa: CASSLVGSTKGTDTQYF

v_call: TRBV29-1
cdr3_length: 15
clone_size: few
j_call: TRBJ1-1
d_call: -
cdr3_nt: TGCAGCGTTGAAAACCCGGGACAAGTGAACACTGAAGCTTTCTTT
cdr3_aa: CSVENPGQVNTEAFF

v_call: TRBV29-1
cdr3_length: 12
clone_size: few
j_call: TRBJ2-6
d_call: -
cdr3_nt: TGCAGCGTTGAACATGGGGCCAACGTCCTGACTTTC
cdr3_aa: CSVEHGANVLTF

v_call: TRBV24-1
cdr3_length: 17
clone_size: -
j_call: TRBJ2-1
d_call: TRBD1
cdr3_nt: TGTGCCACCAGTGATTTTACCGGGACAGGGGGCCAGAATGAGCAGTTCTTC
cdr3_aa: CATSDFTGTGGQNEQFF

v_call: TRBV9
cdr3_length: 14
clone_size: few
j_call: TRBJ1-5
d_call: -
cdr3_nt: TGTGCCAGCAGCATAGGGGGGACCAATCAGCCCCAGCATTTT
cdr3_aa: CASSIGGTNQPQHF

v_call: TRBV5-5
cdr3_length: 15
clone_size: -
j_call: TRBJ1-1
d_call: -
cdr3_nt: TGTGCCAGCAGCTTCTCTTACGGGGTCGAGACTGAAGCTTTCTTT
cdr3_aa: CASSFSYGVETEAFF

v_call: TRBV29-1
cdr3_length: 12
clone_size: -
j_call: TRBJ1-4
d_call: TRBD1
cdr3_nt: TGCAGCGGCGGGACAGGGGCGGAAAAACTGTTTTTT
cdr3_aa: CSGGTGAEKLFF

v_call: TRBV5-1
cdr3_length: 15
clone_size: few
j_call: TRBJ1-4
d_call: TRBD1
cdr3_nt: TGCGCCAGCAGCTTGGCCGGGACAGGATATGAAAAACTGTTTTTT
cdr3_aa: CASSLAGTGYEKLFF

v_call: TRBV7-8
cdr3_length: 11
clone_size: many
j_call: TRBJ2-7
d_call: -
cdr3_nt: TGTGCCAGCAGCCTATCTATTGAGCAGTACTTC
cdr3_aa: CASSLSIEQYF

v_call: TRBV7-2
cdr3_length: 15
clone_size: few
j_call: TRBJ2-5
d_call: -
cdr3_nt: TGTGCCAGCAGCCGGATGGGCAGGGGCCAAGAGACCCAGTACTTC
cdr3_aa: CASSRMGRGQETQYF

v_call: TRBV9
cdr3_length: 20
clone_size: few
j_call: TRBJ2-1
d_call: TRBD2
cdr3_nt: TGTGCCAGCAGCCCATCCGGGACTAGCGGGATTTGGCGCAATAGCAATGAGCAGTTCTTC
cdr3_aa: CASSPSGTSGIWRNSNEQFF

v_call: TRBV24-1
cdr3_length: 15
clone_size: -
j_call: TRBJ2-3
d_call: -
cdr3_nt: TGTGCCACCAGTGGCGGGACAGTGGACACAGATACGCAGTATTTT
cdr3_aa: CATSGGTVDTDTQYF

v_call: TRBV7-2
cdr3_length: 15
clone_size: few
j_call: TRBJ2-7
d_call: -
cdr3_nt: TGTGCCAGCAGCACCTCTAGTCTAAGCTCCTACGAGCAGTACTTC
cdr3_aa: CASSTSSLSSYEQYF

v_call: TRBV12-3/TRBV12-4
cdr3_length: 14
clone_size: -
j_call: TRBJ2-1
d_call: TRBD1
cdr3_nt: TGTGCCAGCACGCGACAGGGGGGGGCCAATGAGCAGTTCTTC
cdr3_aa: CASTRQGGANEQFF

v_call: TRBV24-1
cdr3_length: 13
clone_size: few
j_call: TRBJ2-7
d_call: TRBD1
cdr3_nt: TGTGCCACCAGCCGGGACAGGGATGGCGAGCAGTACTTC
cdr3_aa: CATSRDRDGEQYF

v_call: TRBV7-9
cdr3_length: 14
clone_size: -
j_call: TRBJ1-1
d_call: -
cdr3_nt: TGTGCCAGCAGCTTAGAGGTGTGGGGGACTGAAGCTTTCTTT
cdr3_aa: CASSLEVWGTEAFF

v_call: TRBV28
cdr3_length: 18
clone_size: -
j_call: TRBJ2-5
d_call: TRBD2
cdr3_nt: TGTGCCAGCAGCCATAGCGGGAGCTCTCTGGGGAATCAAGAGACCCAGTACTTC
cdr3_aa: CASSHSGSSLGNQETQYF

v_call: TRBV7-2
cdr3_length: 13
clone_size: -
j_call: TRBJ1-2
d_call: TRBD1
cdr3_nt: TGTGCCAGCAGCTTCTTGCAGGGGGATGGCTACACCTTC
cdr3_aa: CASSFLQGDGYTF

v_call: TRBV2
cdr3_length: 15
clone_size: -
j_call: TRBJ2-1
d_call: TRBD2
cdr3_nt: TGTGCCAGCAGCGGTCGGGGGAGGGCCGAAGCTGAGCAGTTCTTC
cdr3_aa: CASSGRGRAEAEQFF

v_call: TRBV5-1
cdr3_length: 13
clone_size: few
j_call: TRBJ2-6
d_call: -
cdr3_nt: TGCGCCAGCAGTGGAGGGGGGACCAACGTCCTGACTTTC
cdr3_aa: CASSGGGTNVLTF

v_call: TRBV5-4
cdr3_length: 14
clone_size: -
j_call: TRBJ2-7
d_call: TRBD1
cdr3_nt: TGTGCCAGCAGCGGACAGGGGGCTTCCTACGAGCAGTACTTC
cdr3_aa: CASSGQGASYEQYF

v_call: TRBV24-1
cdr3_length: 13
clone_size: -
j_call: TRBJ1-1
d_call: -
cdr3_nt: TGTGCCACCAGTGATTTTGGGGCCACTGAAGCTTTCTTT
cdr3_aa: CATSDFGATEAFF

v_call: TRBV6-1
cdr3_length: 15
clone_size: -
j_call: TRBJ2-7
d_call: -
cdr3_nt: TGTGCCAGCAGTCCAACCGGGACTGCCACGGACGAGCAGTACTTC
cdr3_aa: CASSPTGTATDEQYF

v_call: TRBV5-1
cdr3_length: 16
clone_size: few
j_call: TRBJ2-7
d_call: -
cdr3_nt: TGCGCCAGCAGCTTTGGGAACTTTGGACCGACCTACGAGCAGTACTTC
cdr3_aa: CASSFGNFGPTYEQYF

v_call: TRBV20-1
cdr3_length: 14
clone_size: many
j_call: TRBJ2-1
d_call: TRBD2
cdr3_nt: TGCAGTGCTAGAGCCCTAGCGGCTTACAATGAGCAGTTCTTC
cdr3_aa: CSARALAAYNEQFF

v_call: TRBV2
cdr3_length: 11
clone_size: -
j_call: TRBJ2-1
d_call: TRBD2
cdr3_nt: TGTGCCGGCAGGGAGGGGAATGAGCAGTTCTTC
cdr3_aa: CAGREGNEQFF

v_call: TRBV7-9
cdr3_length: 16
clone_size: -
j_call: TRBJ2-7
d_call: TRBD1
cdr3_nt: TGTGCCAGCAGCCCAAAGGGACAGAGTCGGATATACGAGCAGTACTTC
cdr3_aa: CASSPKGQSRIYEQYF

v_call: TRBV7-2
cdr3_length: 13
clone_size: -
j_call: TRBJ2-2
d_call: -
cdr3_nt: TGTGCCAGCAGCGTTGAAGCATCCGGGGAGCTGTTTTTT
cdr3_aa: CASSVEASGELFF

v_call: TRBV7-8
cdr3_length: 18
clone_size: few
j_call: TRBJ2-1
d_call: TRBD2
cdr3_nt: TGTGCCAGCAGCCCGCCCGGACTAGCGGGAGACATATACAATGAGCAGTTCTTC
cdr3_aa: CASSPPGLAGDIYNEQFF

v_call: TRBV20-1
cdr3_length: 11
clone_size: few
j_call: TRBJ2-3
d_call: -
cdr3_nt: TGCAGTGCTATAGTGCGGGATACGCAGTATTTT
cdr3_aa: CSAIVRDTQYF

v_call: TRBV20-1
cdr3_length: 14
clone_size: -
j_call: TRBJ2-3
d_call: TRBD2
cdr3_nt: TGCAGTGCAAATCAAGCGGGACTCCCAGATACGCAGTATTTT
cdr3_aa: CSANQAGLPDTQYF

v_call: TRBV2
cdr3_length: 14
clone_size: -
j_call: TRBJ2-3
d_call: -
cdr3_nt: TGTGCCAGCAACCCGGACGGACCGTGGGATACGCAGTATTTT
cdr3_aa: CASNPDGPWDTQYF

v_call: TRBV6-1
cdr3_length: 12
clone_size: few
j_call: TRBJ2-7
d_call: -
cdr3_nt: TGTGCCAGCAGTGACAGGAACTACGAGCAGTACTTC
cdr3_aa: CASSDRNYEQYF

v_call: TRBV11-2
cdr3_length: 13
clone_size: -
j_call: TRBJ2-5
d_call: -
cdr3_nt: TGTGCCAGCAGCTTAGCCGAGTTGGTAGGCCAGTACTTC
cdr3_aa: CASSLAELVGQYF

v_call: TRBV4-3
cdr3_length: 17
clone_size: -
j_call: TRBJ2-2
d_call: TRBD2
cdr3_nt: TGCGCCAGCAGCCGACATACTAGCGGGGTGAACACCGGGGAGCTGTTTTTT
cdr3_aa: CASSRHTSGVNTGELFF

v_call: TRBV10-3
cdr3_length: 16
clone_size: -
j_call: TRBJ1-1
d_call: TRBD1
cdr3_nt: TGTGCCTCTTCAGAACCGGGACAGGGGAAAAGAACTGAAGCTTTCTTT
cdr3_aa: CASSEPGQGKRTEAFF

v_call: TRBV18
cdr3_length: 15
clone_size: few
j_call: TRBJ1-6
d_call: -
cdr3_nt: TGTGCCAGCTCACCATCGGCAGCCTATAATTCACCCCTCCACTTT
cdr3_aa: CASSPSAAYNSPLHF

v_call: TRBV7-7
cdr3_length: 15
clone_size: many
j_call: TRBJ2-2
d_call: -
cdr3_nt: TGTGCTAGCAGCTTAGGAGGATCGAACACCGGGGAGCTGTTTTTT
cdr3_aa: CASSLGGSNTGELFF

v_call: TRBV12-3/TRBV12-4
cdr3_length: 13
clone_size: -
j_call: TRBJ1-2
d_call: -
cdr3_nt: TGTGCCAGCAGTTTCCAGGGACCTAATGGCTACACCTTC
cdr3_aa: CASSFQGPNGYTF

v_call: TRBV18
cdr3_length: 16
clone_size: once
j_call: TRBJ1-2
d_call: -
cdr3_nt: TGTGCCAGCTCACCACTTACTTCGGGGGGCGACTATGGCTACACCTTC
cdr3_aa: CASSPLTSGGDYGYTF

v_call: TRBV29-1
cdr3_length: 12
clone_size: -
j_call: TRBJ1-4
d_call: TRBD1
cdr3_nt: TGCAGCGTAGGACAGGTTCGAGAAAAACTGTTTTTT
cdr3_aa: CSVGQVREKLFF

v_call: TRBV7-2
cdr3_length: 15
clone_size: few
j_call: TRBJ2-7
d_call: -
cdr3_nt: TGTGCCAGCAGCTTAGATCTTAGGAGCTCCTACGAGCAGTACTTC
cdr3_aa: CASSLDLRSSYEQYF

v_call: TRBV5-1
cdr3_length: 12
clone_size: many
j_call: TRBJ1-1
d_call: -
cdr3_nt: TGCGCCAGCAGCTTGGGGGGGCCTGAAGCTTTCTTT
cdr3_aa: CASSLGGPEAFF

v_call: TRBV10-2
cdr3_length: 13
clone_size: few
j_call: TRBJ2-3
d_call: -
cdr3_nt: TGCGCCAGCAGTGGGGCGGAGACAGATACGCAGTATTTT
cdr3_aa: CASSGAETDTQYF

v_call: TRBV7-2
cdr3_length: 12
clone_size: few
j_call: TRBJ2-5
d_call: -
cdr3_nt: TGTGCCAGCAGCTACTTTTTAGAGACCCAGTACTTC
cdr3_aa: CASSYFLETQYF

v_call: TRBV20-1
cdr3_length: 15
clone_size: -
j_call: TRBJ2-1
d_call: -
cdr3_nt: TGCAGTGCTAAGGGGGGGGCGAGCTCCTACAATGAGCAGTTCTTC
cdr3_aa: CSAKGGASSYNEQFF

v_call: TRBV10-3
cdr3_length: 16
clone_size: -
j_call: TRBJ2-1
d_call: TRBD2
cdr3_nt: TGTGCCATCAGGAAGTCGTTAACTAGCGGGAGAGGTGAGCAGTTCTTC
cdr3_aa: CAIRKSLTSGRGEQFF

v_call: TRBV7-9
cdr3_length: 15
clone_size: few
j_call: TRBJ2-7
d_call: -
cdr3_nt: TGTGCCAGCAGCCCGGACAGAACCCCTACCTACGAGCAGTACTTC
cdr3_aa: CASSPDRTPTYEQYF

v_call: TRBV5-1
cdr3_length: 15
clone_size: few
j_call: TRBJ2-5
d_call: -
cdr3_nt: TGCGCCAGCAGCTTGGAGCTAGCGTTAGGAAAGACCCAGTACTTC
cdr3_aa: CASSLELALGKTQYF

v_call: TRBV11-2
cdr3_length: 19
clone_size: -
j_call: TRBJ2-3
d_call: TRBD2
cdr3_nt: TGTGCCAGCAGCTTAGGGTCCGGGACTAGCGGGAGAGGAGCAGATACGCAGTATTTT
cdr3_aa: CASSLGSGTSGRGADTQYF

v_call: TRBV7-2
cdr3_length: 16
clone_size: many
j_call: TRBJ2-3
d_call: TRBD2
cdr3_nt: TGTGCCAGCAGCTTAGGACTAGCGGGAGGTCCCGATACGCAGTATTTT
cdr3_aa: CASSLGLAGGPDTQYF

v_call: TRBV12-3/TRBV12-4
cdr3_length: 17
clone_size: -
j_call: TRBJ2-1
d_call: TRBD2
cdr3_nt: TGTGCCAGCAGCAGGGGAGCGGGAGGGAACTCCTACAATGAGCAGTTCTTC
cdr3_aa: CASSRGAGGNSYNEQFF

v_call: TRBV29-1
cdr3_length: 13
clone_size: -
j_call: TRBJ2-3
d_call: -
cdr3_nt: TGCACCTCAGTAGGAGGTGGTACAGGTACGCAGTATTTT
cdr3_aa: CTSVGGGTGTQYF